Reported below is one TCR beta chain. These data are taken from a study of blood T cell repertoires in COVID-19. For the study at large: The samples span acute and convalescent COVID-19 from the United States, Italy and Spain. In each case, the material was cDNA or gDNA derived from T cells, B-cell-depleted T cells, or PBMCs.

This CDR3 is built from 12 residues. Germline lookup yields CDR1 GTSNPN and CDR2 SVGIG (reference sequence). Germline trimming cut 1 base from V and 11 bases from J; bases unmatched to any gene: 7. In the authors' methods: The authors estimated nucleated cell counts from reference gene primer amplification. Data came from immunoSEQ multiplex PCR; TCRdb stores just in-frame clones and leaves some out. From that table come the V and J calls and clone size; the DNA was used to work out D and trimming. This table holds some 90,000 clones, 89% found once. This chain joins TRBV30 and TRBJ1-1, with 7 bases fitting TRBD1. The source of this sequence is a man aged 50 to 59 with acute or convalescent COVID-19. The sequenced sample consisted of peripheral blood. DNA for the CDR3: TGTGCCTGGAGTGGATCAGGGGGGAGCGCTTTCTTT. Residues: CAWSGSGGSAFF. Together with reference TRBV30 and TRBJ1-1, the CDR3 gives the full variable domain: SQTIHQWPATLVQPVGSPLSLECTVEGTSNPNLYWYRQAAGRGLQLLFYSVGIGQISSEVPQNLSASRPQDRQFILSSKKLLLSDSGFYLCAWSGSGGSAFFGQGTRLTVV.